This TCR beta chain appears in the sequencing data of a study of blood T cell repertoires in COVID-19. For the study at large: Collection of acute and convalescent COVID-19 samples took place in the United States, Italy and Spain. Sample material is recorded as cDNA or gDNA derived from T cells, B-cell-depleted T cells, or PBMCs.

Germline-derived CDR1 and CDR2 are KGHSH and LQKENI. The CDR3 loop spans 13 amino acids. V was clipped by 3 bases and J by 5 bases; unmatched bases: 3. Original data processing: Estimates of nucleated cell counts were drawn from the amplification of reference gene primers. TCRdb's copy holds only in-frame clones and misses some; the assay was immunoSEQ multiplex PCR. V and J calls plus clone size are reproduced from that table; the DNA served to infer D and trimming. The repertoire holds about 220,000 clones, with 75% to 90% as singletons. The sequenced material came from peripheral blood. J is TRBJ2-5 and V is TRBV18; 7 bases are shared with TRBD1. The TCR was taken from a human donor in a cohort sampled during active COVID-19. The CDR3 loop is CASSPPDRETQYF. The CDR3, as DNA: TGTGCCAGCTCACCCCCGGACAGGGAGACCCAGTACTTC.